These 16 T cell receptor beta chains came from one sample sequenced in a study of blood T cell repertoires in COVID-19. The repertoire was sequenced with immunoSEQ multiplex PCR; TCRdb's copy has only in-frame clones and lacks some. Altogether about 250,000 clones are present, about 82% being singletons, with the ten largest covering roughly 6.2%. The sequenced material came from peripheral blood. These TCRs come from a woman aged 80 or over with COVID-19, enrolled during active disease.

This clone was observed once. The V call is TRBV2, the J call TRBJ2-6; no clear D gene. V lost 7 bases to trimming and J lost 0 bases, with 10 bases between them. Germline CDR1 SNHLY, CDR2 FYNNEI. The CDR3 loop spans 15 amino acids. The chain's CDR3 is CASIVTISGANVLTF. DNA for the CDR3: TGTGCCAGCATAGTCACCATCTCTGGGGCCAACGTCCTGACTTTC.

The rearrangement links TRBV19 to TRBJ1-5, with 8 positions matching TRBD1. The CDR3 spans 18 residues. The germline gives CDR1 LNHDA, CDR2 SQIVND (reference sequence). The ends lost 1 base at V and 1 base at J; junction bases unmatched: 9. In nucleotides, the CDR3 is TGTGCCAGTAGTATAGGTCTCATCAGGGGGCCGAGCAATCAGCCCCAGCATTTT. Translated, it gives CASSIGLIRGPSNQPQHF.

J is TRBJ2-7 and V is TRBV3-1 (or the pseudogene TRBV3-2); 9 bases map to TRBD1. Germline V gives CDR1 LGHDT, CDR2 YNNKEL (reference sequence). Trimming at V came to 0 bases and at J to 12 bases, leaving 9 bases not matched to a gene. The CDR3 loop spans 14 amino acids. The chain's CDR3 is CASSQDGRQGDPYF. CDR3 DNA: TGTGCCAGCAGCCAAGATGGAAGACAGGGGGATCCGTACTTC.

With respect to this clone: Other DNA sequences in this specimen translate into the identical CDR3. The chain has TRBV18 and TRBJ2-2; D is possibly TRBD2 (6 bases). In germline, CDR1 is KGHSH, CDR2 LQKENI. The CDR3 runs to 14 residues. Trimming left V 2 bases short and J 6 bases short, with 10 bases between. The CDR3 DNA sequence: TGTGCCAGCTCACCAACCGGAGGGGCCGGGGAGCTGTTTTTT. This sequence encodes CASSPTGGAGELFF.

This clone was seen more than once but under ten times. The J gene is TRBJ2-5, the V gene TRBV28; maybe TRBD1 (6 bases). V was shortened by 1 base and J by 6 bases, with 12 bases between the two germline ends. Germline loops: CDR1 MDHEN, CDR2 SYDVKM. The CDR3 loop spans 14 amino acids. For the CDR3, the DNA is TGTGCCAGCAGTTTATTAACAGGGCTGAAGACCCAGTACTTC. It translates to CASSLLTGLKTQYF.

The V and J genes are TRBV6-2 or TRBV6-3 and TRBJ1-5; the D gene is possibly TRBD1 (5 bases). This CDR3 is built from 12 residues. Germline CDR1 reads MNHEY; CDR2 reads SVGEGT. V was clipped by 2 bases and J by 7 bases, with 6 bases between them. As DNA, the CDR3 is TGTGCCAGCAGTTACGGGGGGCAGCCCCAGCATTTT. This gives the protein CASSYGGQPQHF.

The chain combines TRBV20-1 with TRBJ1-3; D not resolved. Trimming removed 3 bases from V and 0 bases from J, with 12 bases in between. Germline values: CDR1 DFQATT, CDR2 SNEGSKA (reference sequence). The CDR3 length is 15 residues. This CDR3 reads CSASPFGSSGNTIYF. The CDR3 nucleotides read TGCAGTGCTAGTCCCTTTGGGAGCTCTGGAAACACCATATATTTT.

V usage is TRBV6-5 and J usage is TRBJ1-1; D is undetermined. CDR3 size: 11 residues. V was trimmed by 8 bases and J by 4 bases, leaving 8 bases between them. Germline CDR1 is MNHEY and CDR2 is SVGAGI. CDR3 region: CASAYGTEAFF. The CDR3 DNA sequence: TGTGCCAGCGCCTATGGCACTGAAGCTTTCTTT.

The chain carries TRBV7-2 and TRBJ1-1; tentative D call: TRBD1 (6 bases). CDR1 is SGHTA and CDR2 is FQGNSA in the germline V gene. The CDR3 length is 14 residues. V was clipped by 6 bases and J by 1 base, with 12 bases between them. The CDR3 region is CASSSRQANTEAFF. The CDR3 coding sequence is TGTGCCAGCAGTTCTAGACAGGCGAACACTGAAGCTTTCTTT.

The V and J genes are TRBV13 and TRBJ1-4, with D perhaps TRBD1 (6 bases). The germline V gene has CDR1 PRHDT and CDR2 FYEKMQ (reference sequence). Trimming cost V 1 base and J 4 bases, with 10 bases left between them. The CDR3 runs to 15 residues. In DNA form, the CDR3 reads TGTGCCAGCAGCTTAGAGGAGACAGGTAATGAAAAACTGTTTTTT. Residues: CASSLEETGNEKLFF.

This clone was counted only a few times. V usage is TRBV18 and J usage is TRBJ2-1; 7 nucleotides line up with TRBD1. Germline V gene lookup returns CDR1 KGHSH and CDR2 LQKENI. The CDR3 has 14 residues. The junction had 1 base not matched to a gene; V was cut back by 4 bases and J by 1 base. CDR3 protein: CASSRGQSYNEQFF. CDR3 DNA: TGTGCCAGCTCACGGGGACAGTCCTACAATGAGCAGTTCTTC.

This chain links TRBV4-2 with TRBJ2-3; 9 bases map to TRBD2. CDR3 size: 15 residues. V dropped 6 bases and J dropped 1; count of bases not matched to a gene: 5. Germline assignment: CDR1 LGHNA and CDR2 YNFKEQ. The CDR3 reads CASRGASGGTDTQYF. The CDR3 DNA follows: TGTGCCAGCAGGGGGGCTAGCGGGGGCACAGATACGCAGTATTTT.

This clone has a single count. This chain uses TRBV10-3 with TRBJ2-5, with TRBD2 matching over 11 bases. The J segment lost 4 bases and the V segment lost 2 bases, leaving 6 bases of the junction unmatched. This CDR3 is built from 16 residues. From germline, CDR1 is ENHRY and CDR2 SYGVKD. The chain's CDR3 is CAISETLAGGRETQYF. CDR3 bases: TGTGCCATCAGTGAGACCTTAGCGGGGGGGAGAGAGACCCAGTACTTC.

This rearrangement joins TRBV5-6 to TRBJ2-7, with TRBD1 identical over 8 bases. Germline V CDR1 and CDR2: SGHDT, YYEEEE. The CDR3 length is 13 residues. With V trimmed by 0 bases and J by 5 bases, 1 base remained unmatched. The CDR3 reads CASSLGQGHEQYF. The CDR3 nucleotides read TGTGCCAGCAGCTTGGGACAGGGGCACGAGCAGTACTTC.

This chain joins TRBV7-2 and TRBJ1-6, with TRBD1 matching over 7 bases. The CDR3 has 15 amino acids. Trimming at V came to 5 bases and at J to 6 bases, leaving 7 bases not matched to a gene. Germline CDR1 reads SGHTA; CDR2 reads FQGNSA. The CDR3 region has the DNA TGTGCCAGCAGCCCGAGGGGACAGACTAATTCACCCCTCCACTTT. Translation gives CASSPRGQTNSPLHF.

The chain links TRBV7-9 to TRBJ1-1, with 7 bases identical to TRBD1. Trimming took 6 bases from V and 0 from J; bases not matched to a gene: 4. CDR1 is SEHNR, CDR2 FQNEAQ, per germline (reference sequence). The length of the CDR3 is 14 residues. CDR3 nucleotide sequence: TGTGCCAGCAGTTCACAGGGGATGAACACTGAAGCTTTCTTT. Its translation: CASSSQGMNTEAFF.